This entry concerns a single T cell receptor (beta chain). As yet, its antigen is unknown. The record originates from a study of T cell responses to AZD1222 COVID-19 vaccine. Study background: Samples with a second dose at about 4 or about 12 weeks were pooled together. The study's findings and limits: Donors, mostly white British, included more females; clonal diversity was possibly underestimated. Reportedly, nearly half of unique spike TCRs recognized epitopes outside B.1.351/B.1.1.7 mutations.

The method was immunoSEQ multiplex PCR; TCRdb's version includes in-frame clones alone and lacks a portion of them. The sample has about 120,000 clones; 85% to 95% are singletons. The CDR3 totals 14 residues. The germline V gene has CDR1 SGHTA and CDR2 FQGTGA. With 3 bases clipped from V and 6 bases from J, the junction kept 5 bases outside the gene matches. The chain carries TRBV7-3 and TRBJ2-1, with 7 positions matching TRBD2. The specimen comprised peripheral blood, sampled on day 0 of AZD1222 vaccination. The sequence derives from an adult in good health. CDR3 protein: CASSFSAGANEQFF. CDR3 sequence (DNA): TGTGCCAGCAGCTTTTCCGCGGGAGCCAATGAGCAGTTCTTC.